This T cell receptor (beta chain) was sequenced for a study of CD4 T cells in relation to SARS-CoV-2 and coronaviruses. Study summary: PBMCs were cultured with antigen for 10 days before TCR beta sequencing.

CD4+ T cells from unexposed donors were obtained before the COVID-19 pandemic (2011-2018). CD4+ T cells were isolated from the cells after 10 days of culture. Cells permitting, SARS-CoV-2 S/N and four cold-coronavirus spikes were tested on unexposed-donor CD4+ T cells. Fresh IL-2 medium replaced half the medium on days 3 and 7. Germline values: CDR1 MNHEY, CDR2 SMNVEV (reference sequence). Trimming left V 5 bases short and J 4 bases short, with 14 bases between. This CDR3 has 14 residues. The repertoire was sequenced with immunoSEQ multiplex PCR; TCRdb's copy has only in-frame clones and lacks some. The sample lists about 21,000 clones, 74% occurring once. Worth noting for this clone: Its target is not known.

This TCR was recovered from a human donor in good health. Sequences were obtained from CD4+ T cells from PBMCs, cultured in vitro. The chain carries TRBV27 and TRBJ1-1; tentatively, D is TRBD1 (6 bases). The CDR3 reads CASSPQGLGTEAFF. In DNA, the CDR3 is TGTGCCAGCAGTCCACAGGGTTTGGGCACTGAAGCTTTCTTT.